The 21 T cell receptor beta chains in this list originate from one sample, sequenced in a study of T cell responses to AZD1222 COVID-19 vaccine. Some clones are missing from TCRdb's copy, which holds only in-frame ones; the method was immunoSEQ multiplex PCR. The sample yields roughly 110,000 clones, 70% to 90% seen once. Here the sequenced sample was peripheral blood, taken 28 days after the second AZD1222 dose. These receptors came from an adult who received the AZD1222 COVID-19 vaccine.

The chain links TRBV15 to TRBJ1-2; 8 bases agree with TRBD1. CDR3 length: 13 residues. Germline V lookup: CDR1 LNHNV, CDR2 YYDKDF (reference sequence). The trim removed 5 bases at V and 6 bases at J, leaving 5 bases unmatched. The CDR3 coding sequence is TGTGCCACCAGCGAGGACAGGGTTGATGGCTACACCTTC. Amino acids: CATSEDRVDGYTF.

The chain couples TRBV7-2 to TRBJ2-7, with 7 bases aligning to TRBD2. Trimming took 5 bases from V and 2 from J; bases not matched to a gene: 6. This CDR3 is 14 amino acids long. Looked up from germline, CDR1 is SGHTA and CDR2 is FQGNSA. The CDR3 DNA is TGTGCCAGCAGCCCAAGCGGGGCGACCTACGAGCAGTACTTC. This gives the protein CASSPSGATYEQYF.

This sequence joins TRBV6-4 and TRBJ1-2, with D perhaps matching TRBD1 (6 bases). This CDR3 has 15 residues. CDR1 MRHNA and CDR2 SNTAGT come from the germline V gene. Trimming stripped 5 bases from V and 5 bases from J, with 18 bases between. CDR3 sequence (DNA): TGTGCCAGCAGTAGTTCAGGGGCCTCCCTGTATGGCTACACCTTC. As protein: CASSSSGASLYGYTF.

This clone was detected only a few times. The CDR3 is CASSFGVGNYGYTF. CDR3 nucleotide sequence: TGTGCCAGCAGCTTTGGGGTCGGTAACTATGGCTACACCTTC. The V and J genes are TRBV11-2 and TRBJ1-2; D is unclear. The V end was cut by 3 bases, the J end by 1 base, with 9 bases between. This CDR3 contains 14 residues. CDR1 and CDR2 from the germline V gene are SGHAT and FQNNGV.

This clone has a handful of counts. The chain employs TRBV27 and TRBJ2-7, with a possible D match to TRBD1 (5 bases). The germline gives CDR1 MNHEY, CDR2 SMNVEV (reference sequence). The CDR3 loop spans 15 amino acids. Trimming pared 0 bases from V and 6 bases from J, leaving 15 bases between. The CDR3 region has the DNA TGTGCCAGCAGTTTATCGTGGCAGGGAAGGTCCGAGCAGTACTTC. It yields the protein CASSLSWQGRSEQYF.

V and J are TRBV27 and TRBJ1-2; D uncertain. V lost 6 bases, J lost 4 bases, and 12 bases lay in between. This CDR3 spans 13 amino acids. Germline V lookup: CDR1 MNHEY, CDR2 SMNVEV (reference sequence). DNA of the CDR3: TGTGCCAGCAGCCGGACCGGAGTCTATGGCTACACCTTC. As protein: CASSRTGVYGYTF.

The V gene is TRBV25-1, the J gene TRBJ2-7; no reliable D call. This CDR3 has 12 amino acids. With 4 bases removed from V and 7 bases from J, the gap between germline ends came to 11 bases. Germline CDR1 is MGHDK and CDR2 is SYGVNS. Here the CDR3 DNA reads TGTGCCAGCAGTGTAACGCGTGGGGAGCAGTACTTC. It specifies CASSVTRGEQYF.

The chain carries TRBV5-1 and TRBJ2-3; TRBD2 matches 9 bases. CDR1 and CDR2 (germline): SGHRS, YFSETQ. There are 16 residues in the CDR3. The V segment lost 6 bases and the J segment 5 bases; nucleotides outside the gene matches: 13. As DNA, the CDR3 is TGCGCCAGCAACCCGGCGGGGGGGCCCGTTTTAGATACGCAGTATTTT. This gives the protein CASNPAGGPVLDTQYF.

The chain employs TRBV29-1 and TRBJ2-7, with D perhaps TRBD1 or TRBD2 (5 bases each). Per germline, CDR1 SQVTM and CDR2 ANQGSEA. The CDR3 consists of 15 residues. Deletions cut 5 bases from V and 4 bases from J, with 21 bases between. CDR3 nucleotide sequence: TGCAGCGTTTCGGACACTAACTCGGCGGGTTACGAGCAGTACTTC. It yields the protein CSVSDTNSAGYEQYF.

The CDR3 reads CASSLAGKGAEQYF. In nucleotides, the CDR3 is TGCGCCAGCAGCTTGGCCGGGAAGGGGGCCGAGCAGTACTTC. V gene TRBV5-1 combines with J gene TRBJ2-7; 7 nucleotides align to TRBD1. Trimming cost V 0 bases and J 6 bases; bases outside gene matches: 6. The CDR3 has 14 residues. Germline V CDR1 and CDR2: SGHRS, YFSETQ.

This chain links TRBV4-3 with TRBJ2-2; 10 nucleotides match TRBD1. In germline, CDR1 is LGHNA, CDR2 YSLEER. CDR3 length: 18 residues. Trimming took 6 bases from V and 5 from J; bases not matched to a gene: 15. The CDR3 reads CASRLTEETGGRTGELFF. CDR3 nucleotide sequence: TGCGCCAGCAGGTTAACTGAAGAGACAGGGGGCCGGACCGGGGAGCTGTTTTTT.

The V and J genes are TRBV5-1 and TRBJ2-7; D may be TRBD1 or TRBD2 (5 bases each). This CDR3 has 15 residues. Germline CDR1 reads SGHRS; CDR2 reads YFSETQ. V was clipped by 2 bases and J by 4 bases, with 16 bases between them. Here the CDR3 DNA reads TGCGCCAGCAGCTTCGGGACCGGATCCTTTTACGAGCAGTACTTC. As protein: CASSFGTGSFYEQYF.

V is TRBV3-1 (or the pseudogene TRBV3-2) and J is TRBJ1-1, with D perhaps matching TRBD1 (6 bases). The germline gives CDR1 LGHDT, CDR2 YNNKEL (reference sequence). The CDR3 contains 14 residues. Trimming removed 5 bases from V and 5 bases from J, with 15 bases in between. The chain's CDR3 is CASSTAGGRTEAFF. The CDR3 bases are TGTGCCAGCAGCACCGCGGGGGGGCGAACTGAAGCTTTCTTT.

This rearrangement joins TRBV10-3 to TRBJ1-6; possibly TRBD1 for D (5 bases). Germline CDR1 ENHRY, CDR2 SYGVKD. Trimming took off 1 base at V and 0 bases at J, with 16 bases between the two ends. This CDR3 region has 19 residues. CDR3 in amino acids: CAISEWGLEKSSYNSPLHF. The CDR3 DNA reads TGTGCCATCAGTGAGTGGGGACTGGAGAAAAGCTCCTATAATTCACCCCTCCACTTT.

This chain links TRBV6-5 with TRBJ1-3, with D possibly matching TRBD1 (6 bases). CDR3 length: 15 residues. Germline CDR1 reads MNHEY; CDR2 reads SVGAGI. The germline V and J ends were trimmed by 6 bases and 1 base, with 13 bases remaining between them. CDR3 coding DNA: TGTGCCAGCAGACCAACCGGGACATCTGGAAACACCATATATTTT. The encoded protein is CASRPTGTSGNTIYF.

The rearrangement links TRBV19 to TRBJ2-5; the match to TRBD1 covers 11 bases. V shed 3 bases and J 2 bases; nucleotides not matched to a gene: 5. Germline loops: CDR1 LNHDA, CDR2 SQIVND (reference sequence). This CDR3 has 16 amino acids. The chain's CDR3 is CASSITGTGGQETQYF. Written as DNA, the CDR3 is TGTGCCAGTAGTATTACCGGGACAGGGGGTCAAGAGACCCAGTACTTC.

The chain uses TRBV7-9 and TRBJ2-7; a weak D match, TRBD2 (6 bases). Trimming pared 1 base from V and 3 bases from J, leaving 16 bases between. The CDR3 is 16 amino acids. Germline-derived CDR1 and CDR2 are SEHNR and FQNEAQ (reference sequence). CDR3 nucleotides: TGTGCCAGCAGCTTAGGATTGGAGGGCAGGTTCTACGAGCAGTACTTC. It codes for CASSLGLEGRFYEQYF.

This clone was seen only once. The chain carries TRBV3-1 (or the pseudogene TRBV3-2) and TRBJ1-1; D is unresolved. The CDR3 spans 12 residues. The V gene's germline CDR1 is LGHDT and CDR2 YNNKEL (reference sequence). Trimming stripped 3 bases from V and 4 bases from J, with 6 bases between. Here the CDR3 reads CASSHSPTEAFF. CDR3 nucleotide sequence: TGTGCCAGCAGCCATAGCCCCACTGAAGCTTTCTTT.

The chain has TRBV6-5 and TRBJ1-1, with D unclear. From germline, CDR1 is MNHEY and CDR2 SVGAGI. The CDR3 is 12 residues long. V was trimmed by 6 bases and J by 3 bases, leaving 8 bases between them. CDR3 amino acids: CASSGWHTEAFF. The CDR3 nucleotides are TGTGCCAGCAGCGGGTGGCACACTGAAGCTTTCTTT.

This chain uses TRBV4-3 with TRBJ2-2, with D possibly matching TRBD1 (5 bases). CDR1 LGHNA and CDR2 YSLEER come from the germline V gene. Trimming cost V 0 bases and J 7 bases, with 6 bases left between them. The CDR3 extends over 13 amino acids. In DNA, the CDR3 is TGCGCCAGCAGCCAAGATACAGGCGGGGAGCTGTTTTTT. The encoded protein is CASSQDTGGELFF.

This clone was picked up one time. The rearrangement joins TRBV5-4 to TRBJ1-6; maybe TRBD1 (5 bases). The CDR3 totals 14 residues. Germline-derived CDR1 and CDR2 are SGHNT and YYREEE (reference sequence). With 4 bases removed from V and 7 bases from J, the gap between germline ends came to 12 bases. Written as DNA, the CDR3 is TGTGCCAGCAGCATTGGGGCGGAGAATTCACCCCTCCACTTT. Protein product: CASSIGAENSPLHF.